Each of the 11 T cell receptor beta chains below was sequenced from the same sample in a study of blood T cell repertoires in COVID-19. TCRdb's table, derived via immunoSEQ multiplex PCR, lists solely in-frame clones and lacks some. The sample contains under 50,000 clones, about nine tenths of which appear only once. The specimen was peripheral blood. The receptor set was obtained from an older man with active COVID-19.

The V call is TRBV6-5, the J call TRBJ1-6; a possible D gene is TRBD1 (5 bases). CDR1 and CDR2 (germline): MNHEY, SVGAGI. V shed 9 bases and J shed 10 bases, with 16 bases lying between them. The CDR3 covers 13 residues. The CDR3 DNA reads TGTGCCAGTGCAGGGAATGAGTTCTCACCCCTCCACTTT. Protein product: CASAGNEFSPLHF.

V and J are TRBV5-4 and TRBJ2-5, with a weak D call TRBD2 (6 bases). Trimming shortened V by 4 bases and J by 2 bases, and 9 bases separated the two germline ends. Germline CDR1 is SGHNT and CDR2 is YYREEE (reference sequence). CDR3 length: 13 amino acids. The chain's CDR3 is CASSAEGQETQYF. CDR3 DNA sequence: TGTGCCAGCAGCGCGGAGGGACAAGAGACCCAGTACTTC.

V gene TRBV25-1 combines with J gene TRBJ1-5; the match to TRBD1 covers 9 bases. Trimming took 5 bases from V and 4 from J; bases not matched to a gene: 3. CDR3 length equals 14 residues. Germline-derived CDR1 and CDR2 are MGHDK and SYGVNS. CDR3 in amino acids: CASSRGTGNQPQHF. The CDR3 DNA sequence: TGTGCCAGCAGTCGCGGGACAGGGAATCAGCCCCAGCATTTT.

Here the CDR3 reads CATRPQGGQETQYF. CDR3 DNA sequence: TGTGCCACCAGACCCCAGGGGGGCCAAGAGACCCAGTACTTC. The V gene is TRBV19, the J gene TRBJ2-5, with D perhaps TRBD1 (7 bases). The V end lost 10 bases, the J end lost 1 base, and 16 bases lay between the germline ends. Looked up from germline, CDR1 is LNHDA and CDR2 is SQIVND (reference sequence). The CDR3 extends over 14 amino acids.

This clone was recorded only once. V and J are TRBV28 and TRBJ2-7, with a tentative D call TRBD2 (5 bases). Between the trimmed V and J ends, which lost 2 bases and 0 bases, there was a span of 11 bases. This CDR3 comprises 15 residues. Germline lookup yields CDR1 MDHEN and CDR2 SYDVKM. Here the CDR3 reads CASSLGPRASYEQYF. CDR3 DNA sequence: TGTGCCAGCAGTTTAGGCCCGCGGGCCTCCTACGAGCAGTACTTC.

The rearrangement links TRBV28 to TRBJ2-1; no firm D call. The CDR3 runs 13 residues. Germline V CDR1 and CDR2: MDHEN, SYDVKM. The germline V and J ends were trimmed by 2 bases and 4 bases, with 6 bases remaining between them. The CDR3 reads CASSLVSYNEQFF. CDR3 coding DNA: TGTGCCAGCAGTTTAGTGAGTTACAATGAGCAGTTCTTC.

A word on this clone: The same CDR3 can be traced to other DNA sequences in this sample. The chain combines TRBV6-1 with TRBJ2-5; a weak D match, TRBD2 (7 bases). This CDR3 is built from 16 residues. Trimming removed 0 bases from V and 5 bases from J, with 16 bases in between. Germline assignment: CDR1 MNHNS and CDR2 SASEGT. The CDR3, as DNA: TGTGCCAGCAGTGAAGCGCTCCGGGGGGCGGGGGAGACCCAGTACTTC. As protein: CASSEALRGAGETQYF.

The rearrangement joins TRBV6-5 to TRBJ2-1; 7 bases align to TRBD1. The CDR3 length is 14 residues. The V and J ends lost 7 bases and 7 bases, in that order; junction bases with no gene match: 10. From germline, CDR1 is MNHEY and CDR2 SVGAGI. CDR3 in DNA: TGTGCCAGCACTACCGGGACAGCCATTAATGAGCAGTTCTTC. It is translated as CASTTGTAINEQFF.

CDR3 sequence (DNA): TGTGCCAGCAGTTTTGGGCTTCGGAACACTGAAGCTTTCTTT. It codes for CASSFGLRNTEAFF. The chain joins TRBV27 to TRBJ1-1; no definite D call. Germline values: CDR1 MNHEY, CDR2 SMNVEV (reference sequence). V was clipped by 3 bases and J by 1 base, with 9 bases between them. CDR3 length: 14 residues.

The rearrangement joins TRBV5-1 to TRBJ2-5; 10 positions agree with TRBD1. The trim removed 1 base at V and 4 bases at J, leaving 7 bases unmatched. Germline V CDR1 and CDR2: SGHRS, YFSETQ. This CDR3 spans 16 amino acids. CDR3 sequence reads: CASSLPDRGGRETQYF. The DNA of the CDR3 is TGCGCCAGCAGCTTGCCGGACAGGGGGGGGCGAGAGACCCAGTACTTC.

This chain connects TRBV6-5 to TRBJ1-6; 8 nucleotides align to TRBD1. Germline trimming cut 2 bases from V and 6 bases from J; bases unmatched to any gene: 6. This CDR3 is built from 16 residues. CDR1 and CDR2 (germline): MNHEY, SVGAGI. The CDR3 DNA is TGTGCCAGCAGTTACATCAGGCAGGGGGCTAATTCACCCCTCCACTTT. Translated: CASSYIRQGANSPLHF.